The sequence of this TCR beta chain was determined in a study of shared clonotypes between healthy human individuals. The CDR3 loop spans 14 amino acids. CDR1 and CDR2 (germline): MNHEY, SMNVEV (reference sequence). The germline V and J ends were trimmed by 2 bases and 5 bases, with 9 bases remaining between them. Using immunoSEQ multiplex PCR, the repertoire was profiled, and TCRdb retains in-frame clones only, with some absent. The repertoire holds 400,000 to 500,000 clones, about three quarters seen once, with under 15% in the top ten. This sequence joins TRBV27 and TRBJ2-2; a weak D match, TRBD1 (5 bases). The sample consisted of PBMCs. This clonotype was obtained from a woman aged 40-49 years in good health. Some clones in this sample may be carry-over from other donors' samples. The CDR3 DNA reads TGTGCCAGCAGTTTACGCAGGGAAACCGGGGAGCTGTTTTTT. It is translated as CASSLRRETGELFF.